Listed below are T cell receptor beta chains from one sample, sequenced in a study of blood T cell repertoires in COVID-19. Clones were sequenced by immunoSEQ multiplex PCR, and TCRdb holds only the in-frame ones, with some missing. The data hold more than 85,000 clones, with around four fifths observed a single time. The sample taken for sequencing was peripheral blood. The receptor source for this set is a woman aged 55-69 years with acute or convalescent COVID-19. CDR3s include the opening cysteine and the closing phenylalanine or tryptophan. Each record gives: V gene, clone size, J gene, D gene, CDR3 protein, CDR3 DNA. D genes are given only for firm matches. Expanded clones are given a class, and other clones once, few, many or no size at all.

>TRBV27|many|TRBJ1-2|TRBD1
CASSSLLTGGSTGYTF
TGTGCCAGCAGTTCACTCCTGACAGGGGGCTCAACTGGCTACACCTTC
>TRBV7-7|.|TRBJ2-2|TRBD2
CASSRLAGGSTGELFF
TGTGCTAGCAGCCGTCTAGCGGGAGGTTCCACCGGGGAGCTGTTTTTT
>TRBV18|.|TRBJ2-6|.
CASSSIRTGANVLTF
TGTGCCAGCTCATCCATCAGGACTGGGGCCAACGTCCTGACTTTC
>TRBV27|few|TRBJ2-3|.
CASSVLSGTQYF
TGTGCCAGCAGTGTCCTTAGCGGTACGCAGTATTTT
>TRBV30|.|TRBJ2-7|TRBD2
CAWMYGLAGGNEQYF
TGTGCCTGGATGTACGGGCTAGCGGGGGGCAACGAGCAGTACTTC
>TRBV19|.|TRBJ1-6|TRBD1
CASSYRQGYNSPLHF
TGTGCCAGTAGTTACCGACAGGGTTATAATTCACCCCTCCACTTT
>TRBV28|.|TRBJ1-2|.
CASSPQDNNYGYTF
TGTGCCAGCAGTCCCCAGGACAACAACTATGGCTACACCTTC
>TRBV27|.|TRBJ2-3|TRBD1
CASSPRTGLTDTQYF
TGTGCCAGCAGTCCTCGGACAGGGTTGACAGATACGCAGTATTTT
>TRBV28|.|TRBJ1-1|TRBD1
CASKSFPGQGSGTEAFF
TGTGCCAGCAAATCCTTCCCGGGACAGGGATCGGGGACTGAAGCTTTCTTT
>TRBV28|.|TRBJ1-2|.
CASSSPGGRVGYGYTF
TGTGCCAGCAGTTCCCCCGGGGGGAGAGTGGGCTATGGCTACACCTTC
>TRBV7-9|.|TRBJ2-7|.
CASRPDGGHEQYF
TGTGCCAGCAGGCCCGACGGGGGACACGAGCAGTACTTC
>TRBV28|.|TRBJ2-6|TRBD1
CASSSQGVGANVLTF
TGTGCCAGCAGTTCCCAGGGGGTCGGGGCCAACGTCCTGACTTTC
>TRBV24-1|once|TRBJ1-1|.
CATSDFAGTEAFF
TGTGCCACCAGTGATTTTGCGGGGACTGAAGCTTTCTTT
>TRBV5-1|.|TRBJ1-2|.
CASSLAPGTRGYTF
TGCGCCAGCAGCTTGGCTCCGGGAACGCGGGGCTACACCTTC
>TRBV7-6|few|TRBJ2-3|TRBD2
CASSPLGGAPDTQYF
TGTGCCAGCAGCCCTCTCGGGGGGGCCCCAGATACGCAGTATTTT
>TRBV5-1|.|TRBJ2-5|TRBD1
CASSPKDREETQYF
TGCGCCAGCAGCCCTAAGGACAGGGAAGAGACCCAGTACTTC
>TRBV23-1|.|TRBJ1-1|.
CASSQEAMNTEAFF
TGCGCCAGCAGTCAAGAAGCGATGAACACTGAAGCTTTCTTT
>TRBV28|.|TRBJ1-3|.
CASSFRLGNTIYF
TGTGCCAGCAGTTTCAGACTTGGAAACACCATATATTTT
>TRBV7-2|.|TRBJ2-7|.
CASSLGLLSQTREQYF
TGTGCCAGCAGCCTCGGGTTGCTATCCCAAACTCGCGAGCAGTACTTC
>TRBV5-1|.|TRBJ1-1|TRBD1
CASSWGQGLNTEAFF
TGCGCCAGCAGCTGGGGACAGGGCTTGAACACTGAAGCTTTCTTT
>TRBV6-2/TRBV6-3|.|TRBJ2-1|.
CASSRDWGPNEQFF
TGTGCCAGCAGCCGGGACTGGGGCCCCAATGAGCAGTTCTTC
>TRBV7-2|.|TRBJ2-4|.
CASSLDRLIQYF
TGTGCCAGCAGCCTTGACAGGCTAATTCAGTACTTC
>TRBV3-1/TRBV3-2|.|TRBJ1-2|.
CASSPGGEGNYGYTF
TGTGCCAGCAGTCCCGGGGGGGAAGGGAACTATGGCTACACCTTC
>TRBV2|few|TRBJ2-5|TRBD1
CATRQGADQETQYF
TGTGCCACGAGACAGGGGGCCGACCAAGAGACCCAGTACTTC
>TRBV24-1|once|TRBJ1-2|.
CATSRGGKESSDGYTF
TGTGCCACCAGCCGCGGCGGGAAGGAGAGCTCCGATGGCTACACCTTC
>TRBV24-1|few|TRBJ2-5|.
CATSDSRGTGETQYF
TGTGCCACCAGTGATTCTAGGGGAACGGGAGAGACCCAGTACTTC
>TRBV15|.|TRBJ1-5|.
CATSRDAGQPQHF
TGTGCCACCAGCAGAGATGCGGGCCAGCCCCAGCATTTT
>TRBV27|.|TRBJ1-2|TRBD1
CASSGDRSYGYTF
TGTGCCAGCAGTGGGGACAGGAGTTATGGCTACACCTTC
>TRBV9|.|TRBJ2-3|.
CASSPPSRVPSTDTQYF
TGTGCCAGCAGCCCCCCGAGCCGGGTCCCTAGCACAGATACGCAGTATTTT
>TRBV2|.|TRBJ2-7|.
CASSAGSYYEQYF
TGTGCCAGCAGTGCGGGTAGTTACTACGAGCAGTACTTC
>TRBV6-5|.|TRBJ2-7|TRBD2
CASSSPTSGNYEQYF
TGTGCCAGCAGTTCCCCGACTAGCGGGAACTACGAGCAGTACTTC
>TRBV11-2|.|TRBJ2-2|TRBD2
CASSLFFGREGSTGELFF
TGTGCCAGCAGCTTATTCTTTGGGCGGGAGGGTAGCACCGGGGAGCTGTTTTTT
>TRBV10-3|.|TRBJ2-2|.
CAISPSVDTGELFF
TGTGCCATCAGCCCATCGGTAGACACCGGGGAGCTGTTTTTT
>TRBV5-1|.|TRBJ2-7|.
CASSLGSARVYEQYF
TGCGCCAGCAGCTTGGGTTCCGCCCGAGTCTACGAGCAGTACTTC
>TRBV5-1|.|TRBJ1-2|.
CASSLEAGNYGYTF
TGCGCCAGCAGCTTGGAAGCAGGCAACTATGGCTACACCTTC
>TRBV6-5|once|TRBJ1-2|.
CASGGGVYGYTF
TGTGCCAGCGGGGGGGGAGTCTATGGCTACACCTTC
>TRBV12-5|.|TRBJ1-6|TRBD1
CASGQGQVNSPLHF
TGTGCTAGTGGCCAGGGACAGGTTAATTCACCCCTCCACTTT
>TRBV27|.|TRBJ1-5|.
CARAGGNQPQHF
TGTGCCAGGGCGGGGGGCAATCAGCCCCAGCATTTT
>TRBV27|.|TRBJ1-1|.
CASRTGGRDTEAFF
TGTGCCAGCAGGACGGGGGGGAGGGACACTGAAGCTTTCTTT
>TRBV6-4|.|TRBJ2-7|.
CARGTPAYEQYF
TGTGCCAGGGGGACACCCGCCTACGAGCAGTACTTC
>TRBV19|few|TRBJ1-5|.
CATNAQDQPQHF
TGTGCCACTAATGCCCAAGATCAGCCCCAGCATTTT
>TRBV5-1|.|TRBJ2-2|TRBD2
CASRLAGNTGELFF
TGCGCCAGCCGACTAGCGGGGAACACCGGGGAGCTGTTTTTT
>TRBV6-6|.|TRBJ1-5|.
CASSYPGGGYQPQHF
TGTGCCAGCAGCTACCCTGGGGGGGGCTATCAGCCCCAGCATTTT
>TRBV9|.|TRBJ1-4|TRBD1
CASSGRDRDEKLFF
TGTGCCAGCAGCGGCCGGGACAGGGACGAAAAACTGTTTTTT
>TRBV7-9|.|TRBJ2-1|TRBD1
CASIPLGQGAEQFF
TGTGCCAGCATCCCGTTAGGACAGGGAGCTGAGCAGTTCTTC
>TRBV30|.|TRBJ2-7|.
CAWRHGQPTYYEQYF
TGTGCCTGGAGACATGGGCAGCCGACCTACTACGAGCAGTACTTC
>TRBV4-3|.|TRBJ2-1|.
CASSQDLPGEQFF
TGCGCCAGCAGCCAAGATCTTCCCGGTGAGCAGTTCTTC
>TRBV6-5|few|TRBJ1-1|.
CASGYTGSGAFF
TGTGCCAGCGGATATACGGGTAGCGGAGCTTTCTTT
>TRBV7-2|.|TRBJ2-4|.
CASSPRRVENIQYF
TGTGCCAGCAGCCCTAGGAGGGTAGAAAACATTCAGTACTTC
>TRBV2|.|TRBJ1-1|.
CASRPRQINTEAFF
TGTGCCAGCAGACCCCGACAGATTAACACTGAAGCTTTCTTT
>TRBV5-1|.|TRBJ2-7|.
CASSFRQGGYEQYF
TGCGCCAGCAGCTTTCGGCAGGGTGGGTACGAGCAGTACTTC
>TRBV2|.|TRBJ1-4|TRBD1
CASSDLRGRQEKLFF
TGTGCCAGCAGTGACCTGAGGGGGCGACAGGAAAAACTGTTTTTT
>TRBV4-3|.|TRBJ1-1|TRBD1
CASSQEALPDRINTEAFF
TGCGCCAGCAGCCAAGAAGCCCTCCCGGACAGGATTAACACTGAAGCTTTCTTT
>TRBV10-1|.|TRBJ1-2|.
CASTVQDGYTF
TGCGCCAGCACCGTTCAGGATGGCTACACCTTC